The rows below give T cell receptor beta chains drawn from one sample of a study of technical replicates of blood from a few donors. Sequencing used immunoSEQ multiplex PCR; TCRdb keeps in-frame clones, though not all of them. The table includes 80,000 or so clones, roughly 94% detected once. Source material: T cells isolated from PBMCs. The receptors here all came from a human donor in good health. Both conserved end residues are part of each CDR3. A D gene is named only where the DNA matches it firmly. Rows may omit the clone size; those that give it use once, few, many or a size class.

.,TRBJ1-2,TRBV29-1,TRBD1,TGCAGCGCTGGACAGGACTATGGCTACACCTTC,CSAGQDYGYTF
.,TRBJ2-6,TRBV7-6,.,TGTGCCAGCAGCTTAGGATTCGCGGCTTCATACTCTGGGGCCAACGTCCTGACTTTC,CASSLGFAASYSGANVLTF
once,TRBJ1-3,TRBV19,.,TGTGCCAGCCGGATCACAGGGTCTGGAAACACCATATATTTT,CASRITGSGNTIYF
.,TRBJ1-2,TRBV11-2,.,TGTGCCAGCAGCTTAGATCATAGCGGAGATGGCTACACCTTC,CASSLDHSGDGYTF
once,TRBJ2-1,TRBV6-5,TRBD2,TGTGCCAGCACCTATGCGGGGGGCAATGAGCAGTTCTTC,CASTYAGGNEQFF
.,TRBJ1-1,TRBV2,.,TGTGCCAGCAGTGAAGCGTGGCCGTGGAGCGAGGAGTCCAACACTGAAGCTTTCTTT,CASSEAWPWSEESNTEAFF
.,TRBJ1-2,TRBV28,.,TGTGCCAGCAGCCCCCTGGAGGGTCGGAATGGCTACACCTTC,CASSPLEGRNGYTF
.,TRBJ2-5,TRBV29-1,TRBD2,TGCAGCACATGGACTAGCGGAGCCGAAGAGACCCAGTACTTC,CSTWTSGAEETQYF
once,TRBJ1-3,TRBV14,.,TGTGCCAGCAGCCAAGGTCTTGGAAACACCATATATTTT,CASSQGLGNTIYF
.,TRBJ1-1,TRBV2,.,TGTGCCAGCAGTCTTGTGGGGGGGAACACTGAAGCTTTCTTT,CASSLVGGNTEAFF
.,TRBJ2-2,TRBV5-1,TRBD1,TGCGCCAGCAGCCCTACAGGGGACACCGGGGAGCTGTTTTTT,CASSPTGDTGELFF
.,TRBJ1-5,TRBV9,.,TGTGCCAGCAGCCCGGCGGGGCGAGCTCAGCCCCAGCATTTT,CASSPAGRAQPQHF
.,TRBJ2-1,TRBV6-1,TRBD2,TGTGCCAGCAGTAATGGCGGGAGAGGGCGTGAGCAGTTCTTC,CASSNGGRGREQFF
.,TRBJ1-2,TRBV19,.,TGTGCCAGTGACCGAGGAGGTAACTATGGCTACACCTTC,CASDRGGNYGYTF
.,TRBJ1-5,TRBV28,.,TGTGCCAGTCAGGGCTCGAATCAGCCCCAGCATTTT,CASQGSNQPQHF
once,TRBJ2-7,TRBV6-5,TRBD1,TGTGCCAGCAGTCTCGGGACAGGGTCCTACGAGCAGTACTTC,CASSLGTGSYEQYF
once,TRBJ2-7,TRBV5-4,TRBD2,TGTGCCAGCAGCTCAGAGCTAGCGGGAGTCGTGCAGTACTTC,CASSSELAGVVQYF
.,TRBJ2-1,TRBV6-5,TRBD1,TGTGCCAGCAGGGGGACAGGCAAGGAGGAGCAGTTCTTC,CASRGTGKEEQFF
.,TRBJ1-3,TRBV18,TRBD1,TGTGCCAGCTCTCCGGGACAGGCAAGGAAGTCTGGAAACACCATATATTTT,CASSPGQARKSGNTIYF
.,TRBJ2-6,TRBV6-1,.,TGTGCCAGCCAGGGCTCTGGGGCCAACGTCCTGACTTTC,CASQGSGANVLTF
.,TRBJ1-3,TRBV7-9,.,TGTGCCAGCAGCTTAAGCGGAAACACCATATATTTT,CASSLSGNTIYF
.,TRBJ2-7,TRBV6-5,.,TGTGCCAGCAGCCCAAGTCTATTGCCTAACGAGCAGTACTTC,CASSPSLLPNEQYF
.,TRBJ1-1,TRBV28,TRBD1,TGTGCCAGCAGTACATCGACAGGGGTGAACACTGAAGCTTTCTTT,CASSTSTGVNTEAFF
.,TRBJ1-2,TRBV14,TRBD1,TGTGCCAGCAGACTGACGGGACAGGAGGGTGGCTACACCTTC,CASRLTGQEGGYTF